The 6 T cell receptor beta chains listed next were all sequenced from one sample in a study of spatial heterogeneity in lung cancer. Sample time point: sample taken at primary tumor resection. Whole RNA obtained from tumor, nontumor lung or frozen PBMC underwent sequencing without sorting. TCRdb used MiXCR to reprocess the 5' RACE reads, holding one entry per CDR3 protein. Here the sample spans approximately 44,000 distinct CDR3 sequences, roughly an eighth being singletons. Sequencing used PBMCs, obtained at surgery. The source of these receptors is a male donor with early-stage non-small cell lung cancer.

As to this clonotype: Mismatch with germline at one junction end may stem from a read error. J is TRBJ1-6 and V is TRBV19; tentatively, D is TRBD1 (5 bases). CDR3 length equals 14 residues. Germline V gene data show CDR1 as LNHDA and CDR2 as SQIVND (reference sequence). In DNA form, the CDR3 reads TGTGCCAGTAGTTATCCGGAGGGGAATTCACTCCTCCACTTT. Residues: CASSYPEGNSLLHF.

Worth noting for this clonotype: A junction boundary mismatches the germline segment, possibly from a read error. The chain links TRBV19 to TRBJ2-1; 13 nucleotides agree with TRBD2. The CDR3 extends over 17 amino acids. Germline CDR1 reads LNHDA; CDR2 reads SQIVND (reference sequence). In DNA, the CDR3 is TGTGCCAGTAGTTTACTAGCGGGGGGGTCCTCCTACAATGAGCAGTTCTTT. Encoded protein: CASSLLAGGSSYNEQFF.

This clonotype occurred many times. This rearrangement joins TRBV9 to TRBJ2-7; TRBD1 agrees at 7 bases. The CDR3 totals 14 residues. Trimming cost V 0 bases and J 3 bases; bases outside gene matches: 3. CDR1 SGDLS and CDR2 YYNGEE come from the germline V gene. This CDR3 is CASSVGDRNYEQYF. The CDR3, as DNA: TGTGCCAGCAGCGTAGGGGACAGAAACTACGAGCAGTACTTC.

Points on this clonotype: With a much larger clone just one base away, this may be a read error. The CDR3 does not end in the conserved phenylalanine or tryptophan, so this is likely a read error. The chain recombines TRBV30 with TRBJ2-7, with D possibly being TRBD1 (5 bases). The germline V and J ends were trimmed by 4 bases and 2 bases, with 12 bases remaining between them. Germline CDR1 is GTSNPN and CDR2 is SVGIG (reference sequence). This CDR3 has 13 residues. The CDR3 protein is CAWTQTGPYEQYS. The CDR3, as DNA: TGTGCCTGGACCCAAACAGGTCCCTACGAGCAGTACTCC.

This rearrangement joins TRBV9 to TRBJ1-4; 11 positions agree with TRBD1. Germline lookup yields CDR1 SGDLS and CDR2 YYNGEE. The CDR3 sequence is 14 residues long. The trim removed 4 bases at V and 6 bases at J, leaving 2 bases unmatched. The CDR3 DNA reads TGTGCCAGCAGCCAGGGACAGGGGGATGAAAAACTGTTTTTT. Translating gives CASSQGQGDEKLFF.

In its sample, this clonotype was seen a few times. V and J are TRBV5-4 and TRBJ1-2; no reliable D call. V was cut by 0 bases and J by 8 bases, with 20 bases left in between. The V gene's germline CDR1 is SGHNT and CDR2 YYREEE (reference sequence). The CDR3 runs 16 residues. CDR3 bases: TGTGCCAGCAGCTTGGCTACGGCCTTTATGTCGGCAGGCTACACCTTC. The encoded protein is CASSLATAFMSAGYTF.